The sequence of this T cell receptor (beta chain) was determined in a study of tumor-infiltrating lymphocytes in primary liver carcinoma. Study information: The study included patients who were men and women aged 30 to 69 years.

The CDR3 extends over 13 amino acids. Germline loops: CDR1 SGHDT, CDR2 YYEEEE. V was clipped by 1 base and J by 9 bases, with 13 bases between them. Unsorted whole blood supplied the blood RNA, and germline DNA was isolated too. Enrolled patients were chronically infected with HBV and treatment-naive. Production of TCR beta cDNA used around 500 ng total RNA together with a constant-region primer. The TCR beta library was amplified through three nested multiplex PCR rounds in a modified ARM-PCR procedure. The opening two PCR rounds, around 11 cycles each, paired TRBV1-TRBV30 forward primers with a C-beta reverse primer. TCRdb used MiXCR to reprocess the multiplex PCR reads, holding one entry per CDR3 protein. The sample lists approximately 300,000 distinct CDR3 sequences, around three fifths seen once, with about 8.4% in the top ten. As concerns this clonotype: A much larger clone lies a single base off, so this may be a read error.

The TCR comes from a man aged 35 to 55 with primary liver carcinoma and hepatitis B virus infection. This sequence joins TRBV5-6 and TRBJ2-5, with a tentative D call TRBD2 (5 bases). Material for sequencing was peripheral blood. CDR3 in amino acids: CASSLYATEAQYF. The CDR3 nucleotides read TGTGCCAGCAGCTTGTACGCTACGGAGGCCCAGTACTTC.